The 16 T cell receptor beta chains below all came from one sample that was sequenced in a study of blood T cell repertoires in COVID-19. The assay was immunoSEQ multiplex PCR, and TCRdb's table has in-frame clones only and misses some. The table includes roughly 400,000 clones, around 87% detected once. The sample was PBMCs or T cells enriched from blood (not recorded which). The source is a man aged 25 to 40 who had recovered from COVID-19.

The chain joins TRBV13 to TRBJ2-7; 8 bases agree with TRBD2. CDR1 is PRHDT and CDR2 is FYEKMQ in the germline V gene (reference sequence). J gave up 7 bases and V 4 bases, and 3 bases lay outside the gene matches. This CDR3 spans 12 amino acids. CDR3 sequence: CASSSSGGEQYF. The CDR3 region has the DNA TGTGCCAGCAGCTCCTCGGGGGGGGAGCAGTACTTC.

The chain is built from TRBV7-9 and TRBJ2-2; 12 nucleotides align to TRBD2. Germline CDR1 and CDR2: SEHNR and FQNEAQ (reference sequence). V shed 5 bases and J 7 bases; nucleotides not matched to a gene: 8. The CDR3 has 16 residues. CDR3 bases: TGTGCCAGCAGCCCGAAGACTAGCGGGAGTTTCGGGGAGCTGTTTTTT. It codes for CASSPKTSGSFGELFF. The entire variable domain, with the rest obtained from reference TRBV7-9 and TRBJ2-2, is as follows: DTGVSQNPRHKITKRGQNVTFRCDPISEHNRLYWYRQTLGQGPEFLTYFQNEAQLEKSRLLSDRFSAERPKGSFSTLEIQRTEQGDSAMYLCASSPKTSGSFGELFFGEGSRLTVL.

As DNA, the CDR3 is TGTGCCAGCAGCGCAGAGGGGACAGGGGTTTGGTCACCCCTCCACTTT. It is translated as CASSAEGTGVWSPLHF. The chain carries TRBV9 and TRBJ1-6, with 10 bases lining up with TRBD1. This CDR3 has 16 residues. J gave up 10 bases and V 3 bases, and 10 bases lay outside the gene matches. The germline V gene encodes CDR1 SGDLS and CDR2 YYNGEE.

This clone was found once. CDR3 region: CASSQESTGKQYF. The CDR3 DNA is TGTGCCAGCAGCCAAGAGTCGACAGGGAAGCAGTACTTC. V usage is TRBV4-2 and J usage is TRBJ2-7, with 7 bases identical to TRBD1. The CDR3 runs 13 residues. V trimming: 0 bases; J trimming: 8 bases; junction bases outside the gene matches: 4. The V gene's germline CDR1 is LGHNA and CDR2 YNFKEQ.

The chain couples TRBV6-5 to TRBJ1-5; TRBD1 aligns across 7 bases. V gave up 5 bases and J gave up 3 bases; unmatched junction bases: 4. Germline CDR1 MNHEY, CDR2 SVGAGI. CDR3 size: 14 residues. CDR3 sequence: CASSTGTDNQPQHF. CDR3 bases: TGTGCCAGCAGTACTGGGACAGACAATCAGCCCCAGCATTTT.

V gene TRBV12-5 combines with J gene TRBJ2-3; 8 bases align to TRBD2. The germline CDR1 and CDR2 sequences are LGHNT and FRNRAP. CDR3 size: 14 residues. V was clipped by 1 base and J by 5 bases; unmatched bases: 2. The CDR3 DNA reads TGTGCTAGTGGTTTGGGACTAGCGATAGATACGCAGTATTTT. It is translated as CASGLGLAIDTQYF.

The chain carries TRBV12-3 or TRBV12-4 and TRBJ1-2; D gene unclear. V dropped 3 bases and J dropped 4 bases, with 9 bases sitting between them. The CDR3 covers 13 residues. This chain's CDR3 is CASSLGISYGYTF. CDR3 DNA: TGTGCCAGCAGTTTGGGCATCTCCTATGGCTACACCTTC.

A single count supports this clone. The chain links TRBV9 to TRBJ1-2; 9 nucleotides align to TRBD1. The CDR3 is 15 amino acids. Unmatched junction bases numbered 3, after V lost 0 bases and J lost 3 bases. Germline V lookup: CDR1 SGDLS, CDR2 YYNGEE. The chain's CDR3 is CASSVGQGVDYGYTF. The CDR3 region has the DNA TGTGCCAGCAGCGTAGGACAGGGGGTGGACTATGGCTACACCTTC.

The J gene is TRBJ1-1, the V gene TRBV7-9, with 7 positions matching TRBD1. The CDR3 totals 15 residues. Germline CDR1 is SEHNR and CDR2 is FQNEAQ (reference sequence). J was trimmed by 0 bases and V by 3 bases; bases with no gene match: 4. The DNA of the CDR3 is TGTGCCAGCAGCTTTGGTGGGACAGTGAACACTGAAGCTTTCTTT. Protein: CASSFGGTVNTEAFF.

The genes are TRBV4-2 and TRBJ1-1, with 9 bases fitting TRBD1. CDR1 LGHNA and CDR2 YNFKEQ come from the germline V gene. This CDR3 is built from 16 residues. V lost 1 base and J lost 5; bases outside the gene matches: 8. The CDR3 loop is CASSQAQTGGWTEAFF. The CDR3 DNA reads as TGTGCCAGCAGCCAAGCCCAAACAGGGGGCTGGACTGAAGCTTTCTTT.

This clone was recorded once. J is TRBJ2-7 and V is TRBV24-1; 9 nucleotides agree with TRBD2. There are 14 residues in the CDR3. V was clipped by 4 bases and J by 2 bases; unmatched bases: 2. Germline CDR1 KGHDR, CDR2 SFDVKD. The CDR3 DNA follows: TGTGCCACCAGTGAGGGCGGGAGGGCCTACGAGCAGTACTTC. Translating it yields CATSEGGRAYEQYF.

The rearrangement links TRBV13 to TRBJ1-5; D may be TRBD1 (6 bases). The CDR3 contains 15 residues. The germline V gene has CDR1 PRHDT and CDR2 FYEKMQ (reference sequence). Trimming stripped 0 bases from V and 10 bases from J, with 16 bases between. CDR3 DNA sequence: TGTGCCAGCAGCTTAGGGACAGGTGATGTTGGACCCCAGCATTTT. Amino acid sequence: CASSLGTGDVGPQHF.

CDR3 protein: CASTGGGEKLFF. The CDR3 nucleotides are TGTGCCAGCACGGGTGGAGGAGAAAAACTGTTTTTT. The chain links TRBV28 to TRBJ1-4; D is undetermined. The CDR3 is 12 amino acids. Germline V gene lookup returns CDR1 MDHEN and CDR2 SYDVKM. Trimming took 7 bases from V and 8 from J, leaving 11 bases between them.

This clone was recorded only once. The chain joins TRBV7-8 to TRBJ2-2, with 9 bases aligning to TRBD2. CDR1 is SGHVS, CDR2 FQNEAQ, per germline. The CDR3 loop spans 16 amino acids. V shed 5 bases, J shed 5 bases, and the junction held 9 bases outside the gene matches. The CDR3 spells CASSPFSGSPTGELFF. As DNA, the CDR3 is TGTGCCAGCAGCCCGTTTAGCGGGAGTCCAACCGGGGAGCTGTTTTTT.

This clone was found once. The V gene is TRBV28, the J gene TRBJ1-3; unclear D gene. Trimming left V 3 bases short and J 0 bases short, with 9 bases between. This CDR3 spans 15 amino acids. Germline loops: CDR1 MDHEN, CDR2 SYDVKM. CDR3 bases: TGTGCCAGCAGTTTTGGGCAGCTCTCTGGAAACACCATATATTTT. Its protein is CASSFGQLSGNTIYF. Full variable domain (rest looked up from reference TRBV28 and TRBJ1-3): DVKVTQSSRYLVKRTGEKVFLECVQDMDHENMFWYRQDPGLGLRLIYFSYDVKMKEKGDIPEGYSVSREKKERFSLILESASTNQTSMYLCASSFGQLSGNTIYFGEGSWLTVV.

The rearrangement links TRBV10-2 to TRBJ2-7; maybe TRBD1 (6 bases). The V and J ends lost 6 bases and 0 bases respectively, with 12 bases between them. The CDR3 sequence is 14 residues long. CDR1 and CDR2 from the germline V gene are WSHSY and SAAADI. CDR3: CASSGTSSSYEQYF. CDR3 nucleotide sequence: TGCGCCAGCAGCGGGACATCGAGCTCCTACGAGCAGTACTTC.